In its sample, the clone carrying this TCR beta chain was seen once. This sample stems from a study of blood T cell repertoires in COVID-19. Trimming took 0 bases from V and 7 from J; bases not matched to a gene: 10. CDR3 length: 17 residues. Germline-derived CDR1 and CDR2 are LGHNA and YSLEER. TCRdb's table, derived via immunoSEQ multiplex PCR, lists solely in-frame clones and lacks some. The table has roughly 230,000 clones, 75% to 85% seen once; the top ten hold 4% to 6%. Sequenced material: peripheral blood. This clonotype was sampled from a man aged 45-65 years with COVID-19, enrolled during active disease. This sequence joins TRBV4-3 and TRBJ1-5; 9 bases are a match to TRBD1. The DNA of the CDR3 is TGCGCCAGCAGCCAAGATAACCGGGACAGGGAGGGACAGCCCCAGCATTTT. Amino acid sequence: CASSQDNRDREGQPQHF.